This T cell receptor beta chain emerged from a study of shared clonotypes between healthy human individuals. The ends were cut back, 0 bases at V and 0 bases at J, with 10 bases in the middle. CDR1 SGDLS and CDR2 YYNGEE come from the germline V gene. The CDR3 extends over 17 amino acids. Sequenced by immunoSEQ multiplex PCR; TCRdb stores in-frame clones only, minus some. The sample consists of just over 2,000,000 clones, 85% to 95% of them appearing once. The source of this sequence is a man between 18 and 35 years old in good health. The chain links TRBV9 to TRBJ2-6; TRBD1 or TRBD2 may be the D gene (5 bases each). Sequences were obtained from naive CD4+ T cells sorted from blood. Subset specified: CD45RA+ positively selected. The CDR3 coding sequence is TGTGCCAGCAGCGTAGTGAGGGGAAGCTCTGGGGCCAACGTCCTGACTTTC. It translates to CASSVVRGSSGANVLTF.